This TCR beta chain was recorded in a study of cytomegalovirus exposure and HLA in healthy donors. Whole-study findings and limits: Most TCR sequences proved rare, with some public TCRs found in many donors.

Vbeta (60) and Jbeta (13) primers were used in the PCR. This table comes from immunoSEQ multiplex PCR, and its TCRdb copy is limited to in-frame clones, with some not included. The sample includes some 160,000 clones, about 85% of them seen just once. A note on this clone: Its target is unknown.

CDR3 length equals 14 residues. The V and J ends lost 0 bases and 5 bases respectively, with 10 bases between them. Germline values: CDR1 MGHRA, CDR2 YSYEKL. Donors in the study were healthy people who gave bone marrow. Input material: PBMCs. The gene calls are TRBV4-1 and TRBJ1-2; a weak D match, TRBD1 (6 bases). This clonotype was sampled from a man aged 30 to 45 in good health and CMV-seropositive. The CDR3 is CASSQDTGNYGYTF. The CDR3 bases are TGCGCCAGCAGCCAAGATACAGGGAATTATGGCTACACCTTC.